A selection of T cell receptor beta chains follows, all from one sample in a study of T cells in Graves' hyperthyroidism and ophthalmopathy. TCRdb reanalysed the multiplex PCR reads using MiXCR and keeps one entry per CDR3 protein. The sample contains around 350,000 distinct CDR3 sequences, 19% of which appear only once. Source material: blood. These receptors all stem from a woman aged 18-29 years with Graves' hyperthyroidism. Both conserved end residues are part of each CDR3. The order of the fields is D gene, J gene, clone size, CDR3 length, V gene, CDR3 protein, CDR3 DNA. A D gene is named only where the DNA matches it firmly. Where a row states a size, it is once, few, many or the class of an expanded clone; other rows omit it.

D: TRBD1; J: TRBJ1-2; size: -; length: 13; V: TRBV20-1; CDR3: CSAEGGKAYGYTF; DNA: TGCAGTGCTGAAGGGGGCAAAGCCTATGGCTACACCTTC
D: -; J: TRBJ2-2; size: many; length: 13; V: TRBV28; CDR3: CALAVGNTGELFF; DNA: TGTGCCCTAGCCGTGGGGAACACCGGGGAGCTGTTTTTT
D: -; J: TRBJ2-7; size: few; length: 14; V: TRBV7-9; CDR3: CASSLVNRDCGQYF; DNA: TGTGCCAGCAGCTTAGTTAACAGGGACTGCGGGCAGTACTTC
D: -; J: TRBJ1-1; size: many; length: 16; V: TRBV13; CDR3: CASSPGIGVKYTEAFF; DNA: TGTGCCAGCAGCCCAGGGATCGGGGTAAAGTACACTGAAGCTTTCTTT
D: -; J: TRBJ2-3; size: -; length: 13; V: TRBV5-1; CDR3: CASSVQSTDTQYF; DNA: TGCGCCAGCAGCGTACAGAGCACAGATACGCAGTATTTT
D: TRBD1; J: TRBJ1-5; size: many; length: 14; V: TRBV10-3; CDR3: CATGTELGNQPQHF; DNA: TGTGCCACCGGGACAGAGCTTGGCAATCAGCCCCAGCATTTT
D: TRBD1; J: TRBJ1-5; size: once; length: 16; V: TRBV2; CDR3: CASSEATGPGNQPQHF; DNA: TGTGCCAGCAGTGAAGCGACAGGGCCCGGCAATCAGCCCCAGCATTTT
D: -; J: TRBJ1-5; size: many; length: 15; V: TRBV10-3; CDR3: CAISELGGPGQPQHF; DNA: TGTGCCATCAGTGAGCTTGGGGGCCCGGGTCAGCCCCAGCATTTT
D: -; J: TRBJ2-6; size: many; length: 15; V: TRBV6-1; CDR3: CASSDGSSGANVLTF; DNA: TGTGCCAGCAGTGACGGCAGCTCTGGGGCCAACGTCCTGACTTTC
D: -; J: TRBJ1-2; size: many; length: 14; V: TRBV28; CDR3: CASSLPPGTYGYTF; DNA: TGTGCCAGCAGTTTACCCCCCGGGACCTATGGCTACACCTTC
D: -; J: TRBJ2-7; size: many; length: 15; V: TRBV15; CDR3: CATSRAPRGPYEQYF; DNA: TGTGCCACCAGCAGGGCTCCTAGGGGCCCATACGAGCAGTACTTC
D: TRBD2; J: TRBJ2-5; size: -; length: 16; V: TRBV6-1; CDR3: CASSRRERGGEETQYF; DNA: TGTGCCAGCAGCCGGCGGGAGCGGGGGGGCGAAGAGACCCAGTACTTC
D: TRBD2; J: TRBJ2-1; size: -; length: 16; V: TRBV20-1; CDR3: CSARTPGGGSYNEQFF; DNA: TGCAGTGCTAGAACCCCCGGCGGGGGGTCCTACAATGAGCAGTTCTTC
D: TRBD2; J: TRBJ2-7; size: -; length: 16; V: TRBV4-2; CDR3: CASSQDGTSGGAEQYF; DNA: TGTGCCAGCAGCCAAGATGGGACTAGCGGGGGGGCCGAGCAGTACTTC
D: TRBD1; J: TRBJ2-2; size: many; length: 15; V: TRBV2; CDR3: CASHFEGANTGELFF; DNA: TGTGCCAGCCACTTCGAGGGGGCCAACACCGGGGAGCTGTTTTTT
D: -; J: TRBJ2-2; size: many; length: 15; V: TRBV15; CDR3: CATSRDSGNTGELFF; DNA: TGTGCCACCAGCAGAGATTCAGGGAACACCGGGGAGCTGTTTTTT
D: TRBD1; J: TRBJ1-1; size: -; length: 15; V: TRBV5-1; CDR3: CASSMNSGGGTEAFF; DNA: TGCGCCAGCAGCATGAATTCAGGGGGCGGGACTGAAGCTTTCTTT
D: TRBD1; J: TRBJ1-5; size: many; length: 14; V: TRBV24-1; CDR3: CATSDTGEAQPQHF; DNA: TGTGCCACCAGTGATACAGGGGAGGCCCAGCCCCAGCATTTT
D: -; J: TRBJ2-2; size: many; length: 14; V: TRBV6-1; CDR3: CASSEGLRAGELFF; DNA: TGTGCCAGCAGTGAAGGTCTGCGGGCCGGGGAGCTGTTTTTT
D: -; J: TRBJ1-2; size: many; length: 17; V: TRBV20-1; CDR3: CSASMGPDGLANYGYTF; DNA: TGCAGTGCTAGTATGGGTCCGGACGGTTTAGCTAACTATGGCTACACCTTC
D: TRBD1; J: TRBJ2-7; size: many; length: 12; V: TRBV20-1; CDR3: CSARQGRGEQYF; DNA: TGCAGTGCTCGACAGGGAAGGGGCGAGCAGTACTTC
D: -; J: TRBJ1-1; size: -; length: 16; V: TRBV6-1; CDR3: CASSGLLGRMNTEAFF; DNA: TGTGCCAGCAGTGGCTTACTAGGGAGAATGAACACTGAAGCTTTCTTT
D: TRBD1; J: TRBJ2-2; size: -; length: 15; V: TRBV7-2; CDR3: CASSLRGGHTGELFF; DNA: TGTGCCAGCAGCTTAAGAGGGGGCCACACCGGGGAGCTGTTTTTT
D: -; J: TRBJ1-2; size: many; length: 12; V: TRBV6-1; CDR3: CASRNRDTGYTF; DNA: TGTGCCAGCAGGAACCGGGACACCGGCTACACCTTC
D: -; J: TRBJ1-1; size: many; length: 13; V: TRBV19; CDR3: CATSLTGRTEAFF; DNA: TGTGCCACTTCTTTAACGGGGAGGACTGAAGCTTTCTTT
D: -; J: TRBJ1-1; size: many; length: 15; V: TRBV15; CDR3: CATSRGAAGITEAFF; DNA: TGTGCCACCAGCAGAGGGGCTGCGGGAATCACTGAAGCTTTCTTT
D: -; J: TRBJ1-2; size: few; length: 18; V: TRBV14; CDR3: CASSRDSGLPLINYGYTF; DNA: TGTGCCAGCAGCCGGGACTCGGGACTCCCACTTATTAACTATGGCTACACCTTC
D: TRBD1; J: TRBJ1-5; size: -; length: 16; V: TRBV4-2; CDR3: CASSHDRDRVSQPQHF; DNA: TGTGCCAGCAGCCATGACCGGGACAGGGTCTCTCAGCCCCAGCATTTT
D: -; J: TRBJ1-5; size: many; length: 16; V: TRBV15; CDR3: CATSRFGDYSNQPQHF; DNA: TGTGCCACCAGCAGGTTCGGTGATTATAGCAATCAGCCCCAGCATTTT
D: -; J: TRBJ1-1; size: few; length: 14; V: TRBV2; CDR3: CASRSRAGGTEAFF; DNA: TGTGCCAGCAGATCTAGAGCGGGTGGCACTGAAGCTTTCTTT
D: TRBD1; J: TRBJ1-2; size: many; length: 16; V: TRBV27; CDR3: CASRRGQGSPNYGYTF; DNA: TGTGCCAGCAGACGCGGACAGGGGTCACCTAACTATGGCTACACCTTC
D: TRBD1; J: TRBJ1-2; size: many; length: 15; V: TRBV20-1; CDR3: CSARDRDRGFYGYTF; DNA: TGCAGTGCTAGAGACCGGGACAGGGGGTTCTATGGCTACACCTTC
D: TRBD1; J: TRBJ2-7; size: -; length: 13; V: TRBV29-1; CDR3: CSVNPGPGGEQYF; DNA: TGCAGCGTTAATCCGGGCCCAGGGGGAGAGCAGTACTTC
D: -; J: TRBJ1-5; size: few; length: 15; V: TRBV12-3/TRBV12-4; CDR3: CASSPAREGGQPQHF; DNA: TGTGCCAGCAGCCCCGCGCGGGAGGGAGGTCAGCCCCAGCATTTT
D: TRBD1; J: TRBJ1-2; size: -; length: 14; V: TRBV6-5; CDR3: CASSSRRGGIGYTF; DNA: TGTGCCAGCAGTTCCCGGAGAGGGGGCATTGGCTACACCTTC
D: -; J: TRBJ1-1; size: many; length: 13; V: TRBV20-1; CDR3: CSASYRENTEAFF; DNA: TGCAGTGCTAGTTATCGGGAGAACACTGAAGCTTTCTTT
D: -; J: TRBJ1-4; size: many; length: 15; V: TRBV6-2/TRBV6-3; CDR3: CASSRPPPDGEKLFF; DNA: TGTGCCAGCAGTAGACCACCGCCTGATGGAGAAAAACTGTTTTTT
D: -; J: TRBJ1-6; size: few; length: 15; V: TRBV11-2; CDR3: CASSPRRSGDSPLHF; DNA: TGTGCCAGCAGCCCCCGCAGGAGCGGTGATTCACCCCTCCACTTT
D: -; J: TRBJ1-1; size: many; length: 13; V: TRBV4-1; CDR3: CASSQGIRDQAFF; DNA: TGCGCCAGCAGCCAAGGAATCCGGGACCAAGCTTTCTTT
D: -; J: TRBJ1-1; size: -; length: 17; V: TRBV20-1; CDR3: CSAPPRVGGLMNTEAFF; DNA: TGCAGTGCTCCCCCCAGGGTTGGGGGCCTAATGAACACTGAAGCTTTCTTT
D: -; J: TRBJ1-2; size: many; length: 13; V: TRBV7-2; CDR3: CASSLVGGFGYTF; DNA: TGTGCCAGCAGCTTAGTCGGAGGATTTGGCTACACCTTC
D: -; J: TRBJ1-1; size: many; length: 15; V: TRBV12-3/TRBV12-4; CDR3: CASSLAGGVDTEAFF; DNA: TGTGCCAGCAGTTTAGCGGGGGGGGTGGACACTGAAGCTTTCTTT
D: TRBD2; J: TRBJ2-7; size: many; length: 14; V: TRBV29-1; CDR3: CSVDGGGSTYEQYF; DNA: TGCAGCGTTGATGGCGGGGGTAGTACCTACGAGCAGTACTTC
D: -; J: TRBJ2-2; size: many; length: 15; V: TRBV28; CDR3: CASSLLTTGTGELFF; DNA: TGTGCCAGCAGTTTACTTACCACAGGCACCGGGGAGCTGTTTTTT
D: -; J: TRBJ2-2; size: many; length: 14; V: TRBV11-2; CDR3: CASSLEWNTGELFF; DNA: TGTGCCAGCAGCTTAGAGTGGAACACCGGGGAGCTGTTTTTT
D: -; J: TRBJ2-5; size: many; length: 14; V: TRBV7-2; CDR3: CASSLAGGAGTQYF; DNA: TGTGCCAGCAGCTTAGCGGGGGGGGCCGGGACCCAGTACTTC
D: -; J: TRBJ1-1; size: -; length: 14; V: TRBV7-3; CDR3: CASSTLTRNTEAFF; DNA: TGTGCCAGCAGCACGCTGACCCGGAACACTGAAGCTTTCTTT
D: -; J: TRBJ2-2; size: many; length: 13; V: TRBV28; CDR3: CASSFGVSGELFF; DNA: TGTGCCAGCAGTTTCGGGGTGAGCGGGGAGCTGTTTTTT
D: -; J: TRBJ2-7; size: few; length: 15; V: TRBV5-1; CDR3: CASSHRGAEWDEQYF; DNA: TGCGCCAGCAGTCACCGGGGGGCCGAGTGGGACGAGCAGTACTTC
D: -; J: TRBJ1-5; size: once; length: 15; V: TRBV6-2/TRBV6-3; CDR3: CASSYLTGIDQPQHF; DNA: TGTGCCAGCAGTTACCTCACAGGGATCGATCAGCCCCAGCATTTT
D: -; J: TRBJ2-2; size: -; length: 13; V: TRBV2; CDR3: CASKHSKTGELFF; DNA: TGTGCCAGCAAGCACAGCAAAACCGGGGAGCTGTTTTTT
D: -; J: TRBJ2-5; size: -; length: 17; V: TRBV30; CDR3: CAWSVQPTVLTQETQYF; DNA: TGTGCCTGGAGTGTACAGCCGACTGTCCTTACCCAAGAGACCCAGTACTTC
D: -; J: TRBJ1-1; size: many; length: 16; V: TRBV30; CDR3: CAWSVILGTWNTEAFF; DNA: TGTGCCTGGAGTGTAATCCTGGGGACGTGGAACACTGAAGCTTTCTTT
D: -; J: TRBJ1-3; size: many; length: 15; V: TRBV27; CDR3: CASSLSGSSGNTIYF; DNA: TGTGCCAGCAGTTTATCAGGGAGCTCTGGAAACACCATATATTTT
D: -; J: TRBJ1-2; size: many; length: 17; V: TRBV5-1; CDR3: CASSATGQTSALDGYTF; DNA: TGCGCCAGCAGCGCTACCGGCCAGACCTCCGCATTGGATGGCTACACCTTC
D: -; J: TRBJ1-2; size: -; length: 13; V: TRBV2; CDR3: CASSADFNYGYTF; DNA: TGTGCCAGCAGTGCTGACTTCAACTATGGCTACACCTTC
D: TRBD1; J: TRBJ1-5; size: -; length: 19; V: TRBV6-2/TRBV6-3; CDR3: CASSYTLRDSAPSNQPQHF; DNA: TGTGCCAGCAGTTACACGCTCCGGGACAGTGCCCCTAGCAATCAGCCCCAGCATTTT